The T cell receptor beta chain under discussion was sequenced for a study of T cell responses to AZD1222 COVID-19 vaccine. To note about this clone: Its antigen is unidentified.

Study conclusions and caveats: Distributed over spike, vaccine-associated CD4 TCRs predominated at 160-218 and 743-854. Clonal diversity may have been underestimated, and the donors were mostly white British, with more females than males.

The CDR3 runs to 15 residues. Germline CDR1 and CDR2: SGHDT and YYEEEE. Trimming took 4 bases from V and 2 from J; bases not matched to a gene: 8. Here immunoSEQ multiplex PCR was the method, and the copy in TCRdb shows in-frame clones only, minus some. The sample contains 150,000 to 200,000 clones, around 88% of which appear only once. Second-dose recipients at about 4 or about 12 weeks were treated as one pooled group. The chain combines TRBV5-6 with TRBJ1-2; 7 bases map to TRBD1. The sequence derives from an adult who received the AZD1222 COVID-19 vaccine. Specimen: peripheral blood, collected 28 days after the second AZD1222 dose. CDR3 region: CASSRGTAINYGYTF. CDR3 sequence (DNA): TGTGCCAGCAGCCGAGGGACAGCCATCAACTATGGCTACACCTTC. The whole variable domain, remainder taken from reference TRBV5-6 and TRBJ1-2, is DAGVTQSPTHLIKTRGQQVTLRCSPKSGHDTVSWYQQALGQGPQFIFQYYEEEERQRGNFPDRFSGHQFPNYSSELNVNALLLGDSALYLCASSRGTAINYGYTFGSGTRLTVV.